This TCR beta chain stems from a study of cytomegalovirus exposure and HLA in healthy donors. Points on this clone: Its target is not known.

Whole-study findings and limits: Specificity for CMV antigens was confirmed in vitro for a few of the CMV-associated chains. Investigators reported under 200 TCR beta chains as tied to cytomegalovirus. Whilst most TCR sequences proved rare, a subset of public TCRs occurred across many donors.

Only in-frame clones appear in the TCRdb table, and some are missing; sequencing was by immunoSEQ multiplex PCR. This table holds some 250,000 clones, almost 90% found once. The receptor comes from a woman between 18 and 29 years old in good health and CMV-seronegative. The specimen sequenced was PBMCs.

The CDR3 DNA reads TGTGCCAGCAGTTACTTGGACAGCTATGGCTACACCTTC. Translating gives CASSYLDSYGYTF. The V call is TRBV6-5, the J call TRBJ1-2; D is perhaps TRBD1 (6 bases). Germline assignment: CDR1 MNHEY and CDR2 SVGAGI. This CDR3 has 13 residues. V gave up 1 base and J gave up 4 bases, with 7 bases separating them.